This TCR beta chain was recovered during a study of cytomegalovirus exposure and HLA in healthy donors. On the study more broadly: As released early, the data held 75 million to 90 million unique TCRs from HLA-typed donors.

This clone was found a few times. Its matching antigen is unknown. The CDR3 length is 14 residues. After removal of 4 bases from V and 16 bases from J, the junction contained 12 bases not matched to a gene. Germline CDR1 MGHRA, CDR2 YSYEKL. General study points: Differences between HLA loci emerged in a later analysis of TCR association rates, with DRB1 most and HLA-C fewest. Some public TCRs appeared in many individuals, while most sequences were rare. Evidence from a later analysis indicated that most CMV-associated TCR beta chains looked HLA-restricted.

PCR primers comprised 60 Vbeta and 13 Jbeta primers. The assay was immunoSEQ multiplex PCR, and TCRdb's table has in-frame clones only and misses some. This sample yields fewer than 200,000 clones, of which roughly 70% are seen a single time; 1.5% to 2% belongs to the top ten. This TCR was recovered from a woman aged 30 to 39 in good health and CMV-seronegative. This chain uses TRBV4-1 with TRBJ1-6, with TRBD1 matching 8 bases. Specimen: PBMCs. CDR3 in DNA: TGCGCCAGCAGCCCCGGGACAGGCCCTGATCTTCTCCACTTT. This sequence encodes CASSPGTGPDLLHF.